This TCR beta chain was observed in a study of blood T cell repertoires in COVID-19. The CDR3 is 14 amino acids. Germline V gives CDR1 SSHAT, CDR2 FNYEAQ (reference sequence). Regarding this clone: One end of the junction does not line up with germline, which may come from a read error.

In the original analysis: Nucleated cell counts were estimated from reference gene primer amplification. The method was immunoSEQ multiplex PCR; TCRdb's version includes in-frame clones alone and lacks a portion of them. V and J calls plus clone size are reproduced from that table; the DNA served to infer D and trimming. The sample has fewer than 40,000 clones, around 85% seen once. The chain combines TRBV7-7 with TRBJ1-2, with D possibly matching TRBD1 (5 bases). The sample taken for sequencing was peripheral blood. This receptor was identified in a human donor in a cohort sampled during active COVID-19. DNA for the CDR3: TGTGCTAGCAGCTTACGACAGCCAGAGAAAGGCTACACCTTC. It encodes CASSLRQPEKGYTF. The full variable domain, with the rest looked up from reference TRBV7-7 and TRBJ1-2, is GAGVSQSPRYKVTKRGQDVTLRCDPISSHATLYWYQQALGQGPEFLTYFNYEAQPDKSGLPSDRFSAERPEGSISTLTIQRTEQRDSAMYRCASSLRQPEKGYTFGSGTRLTVV.